The rows below give T cell receptor beta chains drawn from one sample of a study of PD-L1 blockade in urothelial cancer. TCRdb keeps only in-frame clones here, not all; method: immunoSEQ multiplex PCR. The data show about 39,000 clones, approximately 90% seen once. The source material was PBMCs, sampled around atezolizumab (anti-PD-L1) treatment. The source is a woman aged 60-75 years with urothelial cancer. The CDR3 runs from the conserved cysteine through the conserved F or W. Each record gives: J gene, CDR3 length, D gene, V gene, clone size, CDR3 protein, CDR3 DNA. A D gene is named only where the DNA matches it firmly. Size values are once, few and many counts, or a class for expanded clones, and some rows have none.

TRBJ1-3,15,-,TRBV10-3,-,CAISEGDYPGNTIYF,TGTGCCATCAGTGAAGGAGACTACCCTGGAAACACCATATATTTT
TRBJ2-1,13,-,TRBV7-9,once,CASSLNRVDEQFF,TGTGCCAGCAGCTTAAACAGGGTCGATGAGCAGTTCTTC
TRBJ2-1,15,TRBD2,TRBV6-1,-,CASLREDISYNEQFF,TGTGCCAGCCTACGGGAGGATATATCCTACAATGAGCAGTTCTTC
TRBJ2-7,17,-,TRBV11-2,-,CASSSLAVGLHVYEQYF,TGTGCCAGCAGCTCCTTAGCGGTGGGACTGCATGTATACGAGCAGTACTTC
TRBJ2-6,18,-,TRBV7-9,-,CASSSRQTNNSGANVLTF,TGTGCCAGCAGCAGCAGACAGACCAACAACTCTGGGGCCAACGTCCTGACTTTC
TRBJ1-2,14,TRBD1,TRBV5-4,once,CASSYPGQGPGYTF,TGTGCCAGCAGTTATCCGGGACAGGGGCCTGGCTACACCTTC
TRBJ2-7,14,-,TRBV27,-,CASSLAQTRYEQYF,TGTGCCAGCAGTTTAGCTCAAACGAGGTACGAGCAGTACTTC
TRBJ2-3,13,-,TRBV7-2,-,CASSLALHNTQYF,TGTGCCAGCAGCTTAGCCCTGCACAATACGCAGTATTTT
TRBJ2-1,19,TRBD2,TRBV4-3,-,CASSPGGIGGSGSLNEQFF,TGCGCCAGCAGCCCCGGTGGAATTGGGGGTAGCGGGAGCTTAAATGAGCAGTTCTTC
TRBJ2-7,15,TRBD1,TRBV6-5,once,CASSRPGQGAYEQYF,TGTGCCAGCAGCCGCCCAGGACAGGGGGCCTACGAGCAGTACTTC
TRBJ2-5,14,-,TRBV18,-,CASSPKGGGETQYF,TGTGCCAGCTCACCTAAGGGTGGAGGGGAGACCCAGTACTTC
TRBJ1-1,19,TRBD1,TRBV14,-,CASSQIPPGTGGANTEAFF,TGTGCCAGCAGCCAGATTCCCCCCGGGACAGGGGGCGCGAACACTGAAGCTTTCTTT
TRBJ2-1,15,-,TRBV7-9,-,CASSPNTGQYNEQFF,TGTGCCAGCAGCCCGAATACCGGACAGTACAATGAGCAGTTCTTC
TRBJ1-1,12,-,TRBV28,-,CASSLPLTEAFF,TGTGCCAGCAGTCTGCCGCTAACTGAAGCTTTCTTT
TRBJ1-4,14,-,TRBV7-9,-,CASSPGQANEKLFF,TGTGCCAGCAGCCCGGGACAAGCTAATGAAAAACTGTTTTTT
TRBJ2-3,14,-,TRBV28,-,CASSFGGLGDTQYF,TGTGCCAGCAGTTTCGGGGGGCTGGGAGATACGCAGTATTTT
TRBJ2-3,13,-,TRBV5-1,-,CASSGDGRDTQYF,TGCGCCAGCAGCGGGGACGGGAGAGATACGCAGTATTTT
TRBJ2-7,17,TRBD2,TRBV7-9,-,CASSRKTGLGSSGEQYF,TGTGCCAGCAGCCGGAAGACGGGACTAGGGTCGTCAGGGGAGCAGTACTTC
TRBJ1-1,14,-,TRBV27,-,CASSVRGPNTEAFF,TGTGCCAGCAGTGTGCGGGGGCCGAACACTGAAGCTTTCTTT
TRBJ1-1,15,TRBD1,TRBV5-8,-,CASSFGDRANTEAFF,TGTGCCAGCAGCTTCGGGGACAGGGCGAACACTGAAGCTTTCTTT
TRBJ2-7,15,TRBD2,TRBV14,-,CASTELGSGSNEQYF,TGTGCCAGCACAGAGTTGGGTAGCGGGAGTAACGAGCAGTACTTC
TRBJ2-7,11,TRBD1,TRBV29-1,-,CSVGQGDEQYF,TGCAGCGTTGGGCAGGGGGACGAGCAGTACTTC
TRBJ2-3,16,TRBD1,TRBV4-1,-,CASSRPGTGGADTQYF,TGCGCCAGCAGCCGACCCGGGACAGGGGGCGCAGATACGCAGTATTTT
TRBJ2-7,15,TRBD2,TRBV4-3,-,CASSQGASGKDEQYF,TGCGCCAGCAGCCAAGGGGCTAGCGGGAAAGACGAGCAGTACTTC
TRBJ1-4,16,TRBD1,TRBV27,-,CASSGDRVYPNEKLFF,TGTGCCAGCAGTGGGGACAGGGTATATCCTAATGAAAAACTGTTTTTT
TRBJ2-1,17,TRBD2,TRBV9,-,CASSVANRVGRANEQFF,TGTGCCAGCAGCGTAGCTAATCGGGTCGGGAGGGCTAATGAGCAGTTCTTC
TRBJ2-7,14,TRBD2,TRBV27,-,CASSQGLAGYEQYF,TGTGCCAGCAGCCAGGGACTAGCGGGCTACGAGCAGTACTTC
TRBJ1-2,15,TRBD1,TRBV27,-,CASSSQGAANYGYTF,TGTGCCAGCAGTTCACAGGGGGCAGCCAACTATGGCTACACCTTC